This T cell receptor (beta chain) was captured by sequencing in a study of blood T cell repertoires in COVID-19. Study background: There were acute and convalescent COVID-19 samples, and they came from the United States, Italy and Spain.

Data came from immunoSEQ multiplex PCR; TCRdb stores just in-frame clones and leaves some out. The table has 190,000 or so clones, 85% to 90% seen once. V was trimmed by 3 bases and J by 2 bases, leaving 5 bases between them. This CDR3 has 14 residues. In germline, CDR1 is MGHRA, CDR2 YSYEKL. The chain links TRBV4-1 to TRBJ2-6; D may be TRBD2 (5 bases). The source of this sequence is a woman aged 18-30 years who had recovered from COVID-19. The sequencing sample was made of peripheral blood. Here the CDR3 reads CASSHGTGANVLTF. Here the CDR3 DNA reads TGCGCCAGCAGCCACGGGACTGGGGCCAACGTCCTGACTTTC.